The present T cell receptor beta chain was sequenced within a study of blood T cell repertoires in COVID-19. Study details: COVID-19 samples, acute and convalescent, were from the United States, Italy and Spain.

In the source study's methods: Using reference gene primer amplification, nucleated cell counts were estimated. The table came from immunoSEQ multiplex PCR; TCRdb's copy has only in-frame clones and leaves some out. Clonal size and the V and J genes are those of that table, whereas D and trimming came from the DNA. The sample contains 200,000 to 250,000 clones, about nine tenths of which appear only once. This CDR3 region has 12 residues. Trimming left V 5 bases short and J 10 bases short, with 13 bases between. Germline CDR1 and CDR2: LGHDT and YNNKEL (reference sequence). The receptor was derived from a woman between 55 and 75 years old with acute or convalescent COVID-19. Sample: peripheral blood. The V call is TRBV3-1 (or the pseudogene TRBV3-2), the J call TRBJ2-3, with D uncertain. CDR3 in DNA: TGTGCCAGCAGCGCTAGTTCCCCCCCGCAGTATTTT. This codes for CASSASSPPQYF.